This TCR beta chain is from a study of CXCR3-negative and CXCR3-positive naive CD8 T cells. The CDR3 is 14 residues long. The study sorted every CD8+ T cell subset in triplicate at hundreds of thousands of cells each. Libraries of TRB cDNA were made by 5' RACE and carried UMIs. TCRdb re-called the 5' RACE reads and catalogs CDR3 proteins one per entry, DNA excluded. The clone table shows about 4,900 distinct CDR3 sequences, with the ten largest holding less than 3%. General study points: Between one naive subset and the other, surface CD5 was comparable, and TCR strength was inferred from TRB CDR3 properties. Similar TRBV-TRBJ gene usage was seen in naive CXCR3-negative and CXCR3-positive cells, but not in memory cells. A higher hydrophobicity marked the TRB CDR3s of CXCR3-positive naive cells versus CXCR3-negative naive cells. Diversity ran similarly high across both naive subsets but far lower in memory CD8+ cells.

Of note for this clonotype: Its target is unknown.

The specimen was naive CXCR3+ CD8+ T cells from blood. The subset here: CD45RO-CCR7+CD27+CD95- naive CD8+ T cells expressing CXCR3 (TNR3+). The origin of this receptor is a human donor in good health. Some clones in this sample may be carry-over from other donors' samples. The genes are TRBV12-3 or TRBV12-4 and TRBJ2-1; TCRdb returns TRBD1, unconfirmable since there is no DNA. CDR3: CASSFRTAYNEQFF.